A single sample is the source of the 18 T cell receptor beta chains below, sequenced in a study of early T cells in non-severe SARS-CoV-2 infection. TCRdb passed the 5' RACE reads through MiXCR, listing each CDR3 protein once. This sample yields roughly 70,000 distinct CDR3 sequences, of which over 20% are seen a single time; about 15% belongs to the top ten. The input for sequencing was whole blood, taken at baseline. The receptors originated from an adult who was a healthcare worker with PCR-confirmed SARS-CoV-2 infection or an uninfected control (not recorded which).

Only a few counts were recorded for this clonotype. The rearrangement joins TRBV11-2 to TRBJ1-1; D ambiguous. The V end lost 2 bases, the J end lost 2 bases, and 6 bases lay between the germline ends. The CDR3 sequence is 13 residues long. CDR1 is SGHAT, CDR2 FQNNGV, per germline. The chain's CDR3 is CASSLRGNTEAFF. The CDR3 nucleotides are TGTGCCAGCAGCTTACGGGGAAACACTGAAGCTTTCTTT.

This chain links TRBV7-7 with TRBJ2-5; 7 nucleotides agree with TRBD2. Germline CDR1 SSHAT, CDR2 FNYEAQ (reference sequence). V lost 4 bases to trimming and J lost 4 bases; unmatched junction nucleotides: 6. This CDR3 is 14 amino acids long. The CDR3 DNA reads as TGTGCCAGCAGCTACGGGGGGTTAGGAGAGACCCAGTACTTC. Encoded protein: CASSYGGLGETQYF. Complete variable domain (other parts from reference TRBV7-7 and TRBJ2-5): GAGVSQSPRYKVTKRGQDVTLRCDPISSHATLYWYQQALGQGPEFLTYFNYEAQPDKSGLPSDRFSAERPEGSISTLTIQRTEQRDSAMYRCASSYGGLGETQYFGPGTRLLVL.

This clonotype was picked up a small number of times. The J gene is TRBJ2-1, the V gene TRBV4-1; 13 bases are shared with TRBD2. J lost 6 bases, V lost 4 bases, and 3 bases had no gene match. This CDR3 contains 15 residues. Germline CDR1 reads MGHRA; CDR2 reads YSYEKL. CDR3 nucleotides: TGCGCCAGCAGCCTGGGACTAGCGGGGCTCAATGAGCAGTTCTTC. This codes for CASSLGLAGLNEQFF.

The chain recombines TRBV13 with TRBJ2-5; 7 bases agree with TRBD2. The V gene end was trimmed by 2 bases and the J gene end by 6 bases; junction bases not matched to a gene: 6. CDR1 is PRHDT and CDR2 is FYEKMQ in the germline V gene (reference sequence). This CDR3 comprises 14 residues. The CDR3 DNA is TGTGCCAGCAGCTTAAGGGGAGGGGCGAAGACCCAGTACTTC. Its protein is CASSLRGGAKTQYF.

This clonotype was seen a handful of times. The genes are TRBV7-9 and TRBJ1-3; no firm D call. Per germline, CDR1 SEHNR and CDR2 FQNEAQ (reference sequence). This CDR3 has 13 residues. The V gene lost 5 bases and the J gene lost 2 bases, with 7 bases spanning the gap. The CDR3 DNA sequence: TGTGCCAGCAGCCGGACCCCTGGAAACACCATATATTTT. Its translation: CASSRTPGNTIYF.

The chain recombines TRBV5-4 with TRBJ2-3, with D perhaps given as TRBD1 or TRBD2 (6 bases each). CDR3 length equals 15 residues. CDR1 SGHNT and CDR2 YYREEE come from the germline V gene (reference sequence). With 4 bases removed from V and 2 bases from J, the gap between germline ends came to 14 bases. CDR3: CASSPGGVSTDTQYF. The CDR3 region has the DNA TGTGCCAGCAGCCCCGGGGGCGTATCCACAGATACGCAGTATTTT.

Only a few counts were recorded for this clonotype. J is TRBJ1-5 and V is TRBV7-8; possible D gene TRBD1, 6 bases. Trimming cost V 1 base and J 4 bases, with 11 bases left between them. This CDR3 region has 15 residues. Germline assignment: CDR1 SGHVS and CDR2 FQNEAQ. CDR3 nucleotides: TGTGCCAGCAGCTTAGACAGGGTGCTTAATCAGCCCCAGCATTTT. Protein: CASSLDRVLNQPQHF.

This clonotype came up many times. A junction end diverges from the germline sequence, so it may reflect a read error. The J gene is TRBJ2-1, the V gene TRBV2; D gene ambiguous. The CDR3 length is 11 residues. Germline V gene lookup returns CDR1 SNHLY and CDR2 FYNNEI. DNA for the CDR3: TGTGCCAGCAGTGAATGGGAAAGAAAACGCTTC. Translating it yields CASSEWERKRF. The complete variable domain, with remaining parts taken from reference TRBV2 and TRBJ2-1, reads EPEVTQTPSHQVTQMGQEVILRCVPISNHLYFYWYRQILGQKVEFLVSFYNNEISEKSEIFDDQFSVERPDGSNFTLKIRSTKLEDSAMYFCASSEWERKRFGPGTRLTVL.

This clonotype has at least ten counts. This chain joins TRBV2 and TRBJ1-4; 8 nucleotides align to TRBD1. Losses at the gene ends were 2 bases for V and 0 bases for J; bases not matched to a gene: 5. Germline CDR1 SNHLY, CDR2 FYNNEI. The CDR3 length is 17 residues. The chain's CDR3 is CASSERTGPTTNEKLFF. The CDR3 DNA sequence: TGTGCCAGCAGTGAAAGGACAGGGCCGACAACTAATGAAAAACTGTTTTTT.

The V call is TRBV10-2, the J call TRBJ2-5, with unresolved D. Trimming removed 0 bases from V and 0 bases from J, with 8 bases in between. The V gene's germline CDR1 is WSHSY and CDR2 SAAADI. This CDR3 is built from 15 residues. The DNA of the CDR3 is TGCGCCAGCAGTGAGTCGAGCGCAAACCAAGAGACCCAGTACTTC. Its protein product is CASSESSANQETQYF.

The chain joins TRBV7-9 to TRBJ1-1, with 8 nucleotides matching TRBD1. Trimming took 4 bases from V and 2 from J; bases not matched to a gene: 6. This CDR3 has 15 amino acids. Per germline, CDR1 SEHNR and CDR2 FQNEAQ (reference sequence). The CDR3 here is CASSSSRGQNTEAFF. CDR3 nucleotide sequence: TGTGCCAGCAGCTCGTCCAGGGGGCAAAACACTGAAGCTTTCTTT. Complete variable domain (other parts from reference TRBV7-9 and TRBJ1-1): DTGVSQNPRHKITKRGQNVTFRCDPISEHNRLYWYRQTLGQGPEFLTYFQNEAQLEKSRLLSDRFSAERPKGSFSTLEIQRTEQGDSAMYLCASSSSRGQNTEAFFGQGTRLTVV.

The chain uses TRBV6-6 and TRBJ2-5, with a weak D call TRBD2 (6 bases). The CDR3 has 14 residues. Trimming left V 5 bases short and J 1 base short, with 11 bases between. Germline V gene lookup returns CDR1 MNHNY and CDR2 SVGAGI (reference sequence). CDR3 region: CASSTGDSQETQYF. The CDR3 nucleotides read TGTGCCAGCAGTACCGGGGACTCCCAAGAGACCCAGTACTTC.

V usage is TRBV18 and J usage is TRBJ1-2; D unclear. Trimming removed 1 base from V and 4 bases from J, with 7 bases in between. Per germline, CDR1 KGHSH and CDR2 LQKENI. The CDR3 consists of 13 residues. The CDR3 DNA is TGTGCCAGCTCACCACGCGTCGGCTATGGCTACACCTTC. The encoded protein is CASSPRVGYGYTF.

This clonotype was seen a few times. This chain links TRBV5-1 with TRBJ1-6, with a weak D call TRBD1 (5 bases). V lost 4 bases and J 7 bases, leaving 12 bases between the germline ends. Looked up from germline, CDR1 is SGHRS and CDR2 is YFSETQ. This CDR3 has 14 residues. Here the CDR3 reads CASSPLGDNSPLHF. CDR3 nucleotides: TGCGCCAGCAGCCCCCTGGGGGACAATTCACCCCTCCACTTT.

The chain recombines TRBV18 with TRBJ2-5, with D possibly matching TRBD2 (5 bases). CDR3 length equals 13 residues. V was shortened by 6 bases and J by 5 bases, with 13 bases between the two germline ends. CDR1 is KGHSH, CDR2 LQKENI, per germline. In DNA, the CDR3 is TGTGCCAGCTCCCGTAATCGAGGGGAGACCCAGTACTTC. This translates into CASSRNRGETQYF.

This clonotype was seen more than once but under ten times. Written as DNA, the CDR3 is TGCAGTGCTACCCCCTACGGGAAAACCACTTTCTACGAGCAGTACTTC. This translates into CSATPYGKTTFYEQYF. The rearrangement joins TRBV20-1 to TRBJ2-7, with a weak D call TRBD2 (5 bases). The CDR3 has 16 residues. V was cut by 4 bases and J by 3 bases, with 22 bases left in between. The germline CDR1 and CDR2 sequences are DFQATT and SNEGSKA (reference sequence).

This clonotype has a handful of counts. This rearrangement joins TRBV5-1 to TRBJ1-1, with TRBD1 matching 7 bases. The CDR3 contains 17 residues. CDR1 is SGHRS and CDR2 is YFSETQ in the germline V gene. V shed 4 bases, J shed 0 bases, and the junction held 12 bases outside the gene matches. CDR3 in amino acids: CASSLIPDRFLNTEAFF. As DNA, the CDR3 is TGCGCCAGCAGCCTTATTCCGGACAGGTTCTTGAACACTGAAGCTTTCTTT.

There are a few counts of this clonotype. The chain combines TRBV7-2 with TRBJ2-7; D is unclear. The germline CDR1 and CDR2 sequences are SGHTA and FQGNSA. This CDR3 is built from 14 residues. With 5 bases removed from V and 3 bases from J, the gap between germline ends came to 14 bases. CDR3 in DNA: TGTGCCAGCAGCCCCGAATTTACAAGCTACGAGCAGTACTTC. The encoded protein is CASSPEFTSYEQYF.